This T cell receptor (beta chain) was recorded in a study of CD8 T cells in ankylosing spondylitis. Study results and limitations: About eight highly homologous variants made up a TCR beta motif that seemed to typify ankylosing spondylitis blood.

Using quantitative 5'-RACE with molecular barcodes, the authors made TCR beta libraries. MiXCR was run by TCRdb on the 5' RACE reads, yielding one entry per CDR3 protein. This sample has about 340,000 distinct CDR3 sequences, with 20% to 25% found just once. With respect to this clonotype: As yet, its antigen is unknown.

The sequence was obtained from a male donor with ankylosing spondylitis or in good health (not recorded which). Material: blood, either unsorted or a sorted T cell fraction (not recorded which).

In DNA, the CDR3 is TGTGCCAGCAGTTTGGGATTTGGGGTCACAGATACGCAGTATTTT. Protein product: CASSLGFGVTDTQYF. The chain has TRBV12-3 or TRBV12-4 and TRBJ2-3, with D unclear. The CDR3 consists of 15 residues. V was shortened by 3 bases and J by 2 bases, with 12 bases between the two germline ends.